This entry concerns a single T cell receptor beta chain. What it binds is unknown. Trimming removed 6 bases from V and 0 bases from J, with 9 bases in between. The V gene's germline CDR1 is ENHRY and CDR2 SYGVKD. The CDR3 has 13 amino acids. The PCR used 60 Vbeta and 13 Jbeta primers. This table comes from immunoSEQ multiplex PCR, and its TCRdb copy is limited to in-frame clones, with some not included. This sample yields roughly 100,000 clones, of which 65% to 90% are seen a single time; 6.9% belongs to the top ten. The source of the sample is a study of cytomegalovirus exposure and HLA in healthy donors. Findings of the study overall: A later analysis showed TCR association rates differing by HLA locus, peaking at DRB1 and lowest at HLA-C.

The chain has TRBV10-3 and TRBJ2-7, with D maybe TRBD1 (6 bases). The sample was PBMCs. The sequence came from a young man in good health and CMV-seropositive. CDR3 DNA: TGTGCCATCAGGGGACACGACTCCTACGAGCAGTACTTC. It specifies CAIRGHDSYEQYF.